This TCR beta chain stems from a study of T cells after yellow fever vaccination. Overall study: Libraries from low-cell-number fractions were prepared with the SMART-Seq v4 Ultra Low Input RNA kit. Overall study results and limits: Weaker overall, the secondary response nonetheless peaked faster (day 5 versus 15).

V was clipped by 0 bases and J by 3 bases, with 10 bases between them. Germline V gene data show CDR1 as SGHRS and CDR2 as YFSETQ. CDR3 length: 14 residues. A universal primer site and UMIs were added as TCR cDNA was made by 5'RACE template switching. TCRdb independently ran MiXCR on the 5' RACE reads; one entry per CDR3 protein. The sample lists 400,000 to 450,000 distinct CDR3 sequences, around a sixth occurring once. This clonotype occurred many times. Antigen: not known. The receptor was isolated from a man younger than 30 who received the YFV17D yellow fever vaccine. V gene TRBV5-1 combines with J gene TRBJ2-7; tentatively, D is TRBD1 (5 bases). Sample: PBMCs, taken before the yellow fever booster vaccination. The CDR3 protein is CASSLGAGYYEQYV. The CDR3 DNA is TGCGCCAGCAGCTTGGGGGCAGGGTACTACGAGCAGTACGTC.